This TCR beta chain was captured by sequencing in a study of T cell clonotyping in hematopoietic cell transplantation. Generated by immunoSEQ multiplex PCR, the TCRdb table keeps only in-frame clones and is missing some. The data show some 40,000 clones, with 94% seen just once and approximately 0.8% held by the top ten. Germline CDR1 is SQVTM and CDR2 is ANQGSEA. J was trimmed by 1 base and V by 5 bases; bases with no gene match: 5. This CDR3 is 14 amino acids long. Details on this clone: Its antigen is not known.

Overall study findings and caveats: Graft donor and pretransplant recipient Inverse Simpson Index values predicted broader posttransplant TCR diversity. Pathologically expanded recipient clonotypes increased progressively from day 30 to day 180 as diversity fell. At the given depth, recipient repertoires were over 95% de novo clonotypes. CD4 and CD8 repertoire contributions could not be separated without sorting.

Sequenced material: peripheral blood mononuclear cells. This chain connects TRBV29-1 to TRBJ1-1; 9 nucleotides line up with TRBD1. The receptor was isolated from a woman aged 45-65 years in good health. Some clones in this sample may be carry-over from other donors' samples. Written as DNA, the CDR3 is TGCAGCGTTTTTGGGGACAGGGCGAACACTGAAGCTTTCTTT. Residues: CSVFGDRANTEAFF.